The rows below give T cell receptor beta chains drawn from one sample of a study of T cell responses to AZD1222 COVID-19 vaccine. Sequencing was performed with immunoSEQ multiplex PCR; in TCRdb, only in-frame clones are kept and a portion is missing. The data contain about 120,000 clones, almost 95% of them singletons. The sequenced sample was peripheral blood, obtained 28 days after the second AZD1222 dose. The origin of the receptors is an adult who received the AZD1222 COVID-19 vaccine. The CDR3 runs from the conserved cysteine through the conserved F or W. D genes are given only for firm matches. Expanded clones are given a class, and other clones once, few, many or no size at all.

d_call: -
clone_size: once
j_call: TRBJ2-3
v_call: TRBV7-9
cdr3_aa: CASSLDIYTDTQYF
cdr3_nt: TGTGCCAGCAGCCTAGACATTTACACAGATACGCAGTATTTT

d_call: -
clone_size: -
j_call: TRBJ2-7
v_call: TRBV30
cdr3_aa: CASATAYEQYF
cdr3_nt: TGTGCCTCAGCTACGGCCTACGAGCAGTACTTC

d_call: TRBD1
clone_size: -
j_call: TRBJ1-6
v_call: TRBV6-9
cdr3_aa: CASSYPPDRVGSPLHF
cdr3_nt: TGTGCCAGCAGTTATCCCCCGGACAGGGTCGGTTCACCCCTCCACTTT

d_call: TRBD1
clone_size: -
j_call: TRBJ1-5
v_call: TRBV7-9
cdr3_aa: CASSPGQTPHQPQHF
cdr3_nt: TGTGCCAGCAGCCCGGGACAGACCCCCCATCAGCCCCAGCATTTT

d_call: TRBD1
clone_size: once
j_call: TRBJ1-5
v_call: TRBV11-2
cdr3_aa: CASSSGTGVRGDQPQHF
cdr3_nt: TGTGCCAGCAGTTCCGGGACAGGGGTTCGAGGCGATCAGCCCCAGCATTTT

d_call: -
clone_size: -
j_call: TRBJ1-2
v_call: TRBV9
cdr3_aa: CASSVKGWDGYTF
cdr3_nt: TGTGCCAGCAGCGTAAAGGGATGGGATGGCTACACCTTC

d_call: -
clone_size: -
j_call: TRBJ1-1
v_call: TRBV29-1
cdr3_aa: CSVEYGRAFF
cdr3_nt: TGCAGCGTTGAGTACGGAAGAGCTTTCTTT

d_call: -
clone_size: -
j_call: TRBJ2-5
v_call: TRBV2
cdr3_aa: CASQGETQYF
cdr3_nt: TGTGCCAGCCAGGGGGAGACCCAGTACTTC

d_call: -
clone_size: -
j_call: TRBJ1-4
v_call: TRBV5-8
cdr3_aa: CASSVLPGEKLFF
cdr3_nt: TGTGCCAGCAGCGTACTTCCGGGGGAAAAACTGTTTTTT

d_call: -
clone_size: -
j_call: TRBJ2-1
v_call: TRBV9
cdr3_aa: CASSVSRFNEQFF
cdr3_nt: TGTGCCAGCAGCGTGAGCAGATTCAATGAGCAGTTCTTC

d_call: TRBD1
clone_size: -
j_call: TRBJ1-5
v_call: TRBV28
cdr3_aa: CASRLSGQGGNQPQHF
cdr3_nt: TGTGCCAGCAGGCTCTCAGGACAGGGAGGCAATCAGCCCCAGCATTTT

d_call: TRBD2
clone_size: -
j_call: TRBJ2-3
v_call: TRBV29-1
cdr3_aa: CSVEAPGLAGDRGVMTDTQYF
cdr3_nt: TGCAGCGTTGAGGCTCCGGGACTAGCGGGAGATCGTGGGGTTATGACAGATACGCAGTATTTT

d_call: -
clone_size: once
j_call: TRBJ2-7
v_call: TRBV11-3
cdr3_aa: CASSLGSGSLYEQYF
cdr3_nt: TGTGCCAGCAGCTTAGGGTCAGGGAGTCTCTACGAGCAGTACTTC

d_call: TRBD2
clone_size: once
j_call: TRBJ2-2
v_call: TRBV6-4
cdr3_aa: CASSISGTTTGELFF
cdr3_nt: TGTGCCAGCAGTATATCCGGGACTACGACCGGGGAGCTGTTTTTT

d_call: TRBD1
clone_size: -
j_call: TRBJ2-7
v_call: TRBV7-8
cdr3_aa: CASSLTGINEQYF
cdr3_nt: TGTGCCAGCAGTTTGACAGGGATCAACGAGCAGTACTTC

d_call: -
clone_size: -
j_call: TRBJ1-2
v_call: TRBV30
cdr3_aa: CACYGRPGYTF
cdr3_nt: TGTGCCTGCTACGGTCGGCCGGGCTACACCTTC